This entry is about one T cell receptor (beta chain). Between the trimmed V and J ends, which lost 6 bases and 2 bases, there was a span of 10 bases. The CDR3 runs 13 residues. Clones were sequenced by immunoSEQ multiplex PCR, and TCRdb holds only the in-frame ones, with some missing. Of roughly 130,000 clones in the sample, around four fifths were seen once. The sample originates from a study of blood T cell repertoires in COVID-19. Across the whole study: Acute-phase and convalescent COVID-19 samples originated in the United States, Italy and Spain.

Sequenced input: peripheral blood. The TCR sequence derives from a man in his forties or fifties with active or convalescent COVID-19. V gene TRBV12-3 or TRBV12-4 combines with J gene TRBJ1-1, with D tentatively TRBD1 (6 bases). The CDR3 is CASRMTGNTEAFF. In DNA form, the CDR3 reads TGTGCCAGCAGGATGACAGGCAACACTGAAGCTTTCTTT.